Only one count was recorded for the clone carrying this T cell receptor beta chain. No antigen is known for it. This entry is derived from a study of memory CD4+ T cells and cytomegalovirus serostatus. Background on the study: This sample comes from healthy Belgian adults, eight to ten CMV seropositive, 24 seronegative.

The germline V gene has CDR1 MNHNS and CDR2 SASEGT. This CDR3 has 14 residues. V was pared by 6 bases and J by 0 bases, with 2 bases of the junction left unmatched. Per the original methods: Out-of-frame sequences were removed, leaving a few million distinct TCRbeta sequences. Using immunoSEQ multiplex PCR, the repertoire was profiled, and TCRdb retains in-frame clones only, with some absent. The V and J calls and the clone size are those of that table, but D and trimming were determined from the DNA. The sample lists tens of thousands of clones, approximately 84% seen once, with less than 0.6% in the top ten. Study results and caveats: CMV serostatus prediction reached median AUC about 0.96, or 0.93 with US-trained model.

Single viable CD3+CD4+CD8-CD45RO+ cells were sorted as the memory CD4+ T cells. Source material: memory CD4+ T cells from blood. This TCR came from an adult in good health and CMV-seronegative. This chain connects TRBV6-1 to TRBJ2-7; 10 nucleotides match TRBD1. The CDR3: CASRGQGYSYEQYF. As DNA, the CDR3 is TGTGCCAGCAGGGGACAGGGGTACTCCTACGAGCAGTACTTC.